This TCR beta chain stems from a study of blood T cell repertoires in COVID-19. Study as a whole: PBMCs, B-cell-depleted T cells, or T cells provided the cDNA or gDNA that made up the material.

This CDR3 has 13 amino acids. Trimming shortened V by 3 bases and J by 9 bases, and 12 bases separated the two germline ends. CDR1 is LNHDA and CDR2 is SQIVND in the germline V gene (reference sequence). TCRdb's table, derived via immunoSEQ multiplex PCR, lists solely in-frame clones and lacks some. The table lists nearly 25,000 clones, approximately 90% of them singletons, with approximately 9.8% in the top ten. The TCR was taken from an older man with acute or convalescent COVID-19. The sample was peripheral blood. The chain employs TRBV19 and TRBJ1-5; tentative D call: TRBD1 (6 bases). The CDR3 here is CASSITGQRPQHF. The CDR3 DNA reads as TGTGCCAGTAGTATTACAGGGCAGCGGCCCCAGCATTTT.